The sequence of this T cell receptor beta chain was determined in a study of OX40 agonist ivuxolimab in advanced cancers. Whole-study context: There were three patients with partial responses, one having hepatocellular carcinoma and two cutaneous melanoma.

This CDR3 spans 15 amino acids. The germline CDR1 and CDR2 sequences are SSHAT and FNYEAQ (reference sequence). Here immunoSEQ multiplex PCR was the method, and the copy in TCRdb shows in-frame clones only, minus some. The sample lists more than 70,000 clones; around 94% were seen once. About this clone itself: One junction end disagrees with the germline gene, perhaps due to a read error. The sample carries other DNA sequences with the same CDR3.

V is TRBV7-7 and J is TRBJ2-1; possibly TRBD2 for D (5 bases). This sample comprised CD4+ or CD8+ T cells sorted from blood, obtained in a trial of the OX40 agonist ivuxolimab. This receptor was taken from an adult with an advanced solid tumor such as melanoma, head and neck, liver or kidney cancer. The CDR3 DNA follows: TGCGCTAGCAGCTTAGCTTACGAAATCTACAATGAGCAGTTCTTC. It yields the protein CASSLAYEIYNEQFF.